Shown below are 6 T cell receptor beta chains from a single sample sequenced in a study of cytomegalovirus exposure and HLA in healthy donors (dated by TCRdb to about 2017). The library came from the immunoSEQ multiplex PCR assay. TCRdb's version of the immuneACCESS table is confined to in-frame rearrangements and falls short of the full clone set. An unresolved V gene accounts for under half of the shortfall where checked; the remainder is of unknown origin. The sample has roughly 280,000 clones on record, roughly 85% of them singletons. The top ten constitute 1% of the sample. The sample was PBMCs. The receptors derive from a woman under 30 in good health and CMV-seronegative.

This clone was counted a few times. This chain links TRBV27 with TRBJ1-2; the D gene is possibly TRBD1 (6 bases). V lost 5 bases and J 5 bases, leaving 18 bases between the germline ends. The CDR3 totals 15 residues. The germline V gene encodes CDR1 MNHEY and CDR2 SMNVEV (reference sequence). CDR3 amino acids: CASSTTPGQHYGYTF. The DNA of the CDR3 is TGTGCCAGCAGTACCACCCCGGGACAACATTATGGCTACACCTTC.

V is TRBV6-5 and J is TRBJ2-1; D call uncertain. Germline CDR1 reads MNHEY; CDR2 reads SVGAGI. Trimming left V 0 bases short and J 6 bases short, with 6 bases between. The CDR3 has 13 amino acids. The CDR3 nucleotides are TGTGCCAGCAGTTACTCGAGCCTCAATGAGCAGTTCTTC. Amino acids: CASSYSSLNEQFF.

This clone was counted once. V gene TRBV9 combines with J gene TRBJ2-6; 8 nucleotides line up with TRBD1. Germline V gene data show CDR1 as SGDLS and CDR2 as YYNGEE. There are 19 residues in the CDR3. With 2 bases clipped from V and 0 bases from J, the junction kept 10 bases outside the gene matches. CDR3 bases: TGTGCCAGCAGCGTCCTAGTAGGACAGGGCCTCTCTGGGGCCAACGTCCTGACTTTC. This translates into CASSVLVGQGLSGANVLTF.

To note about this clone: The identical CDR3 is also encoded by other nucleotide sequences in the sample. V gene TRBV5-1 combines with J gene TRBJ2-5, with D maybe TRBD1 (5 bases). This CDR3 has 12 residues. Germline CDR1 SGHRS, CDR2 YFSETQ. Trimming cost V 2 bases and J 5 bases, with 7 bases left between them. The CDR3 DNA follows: TGCGCCAGCAGCTTATCAGGGGAGACCCAGTACTTC. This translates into CASSLSGETQYF.

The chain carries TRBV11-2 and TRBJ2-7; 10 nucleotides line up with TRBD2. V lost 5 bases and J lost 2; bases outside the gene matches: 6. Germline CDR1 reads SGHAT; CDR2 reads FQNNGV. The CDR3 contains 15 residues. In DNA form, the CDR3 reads TGTGCCAGCAGCGCCCGGACTAGCGGCGCCTACGAGCAGTACTTC. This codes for CASSARTSGAYEQYF.

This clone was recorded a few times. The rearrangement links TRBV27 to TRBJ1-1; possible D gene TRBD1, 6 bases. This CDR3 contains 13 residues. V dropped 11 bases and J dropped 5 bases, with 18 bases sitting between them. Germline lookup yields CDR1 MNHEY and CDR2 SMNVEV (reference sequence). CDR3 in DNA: TGTGCCTCCCGGGGGGGGGCATGGACTGAAGCTTTCTTT. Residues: CASRGGAWTEAFF.